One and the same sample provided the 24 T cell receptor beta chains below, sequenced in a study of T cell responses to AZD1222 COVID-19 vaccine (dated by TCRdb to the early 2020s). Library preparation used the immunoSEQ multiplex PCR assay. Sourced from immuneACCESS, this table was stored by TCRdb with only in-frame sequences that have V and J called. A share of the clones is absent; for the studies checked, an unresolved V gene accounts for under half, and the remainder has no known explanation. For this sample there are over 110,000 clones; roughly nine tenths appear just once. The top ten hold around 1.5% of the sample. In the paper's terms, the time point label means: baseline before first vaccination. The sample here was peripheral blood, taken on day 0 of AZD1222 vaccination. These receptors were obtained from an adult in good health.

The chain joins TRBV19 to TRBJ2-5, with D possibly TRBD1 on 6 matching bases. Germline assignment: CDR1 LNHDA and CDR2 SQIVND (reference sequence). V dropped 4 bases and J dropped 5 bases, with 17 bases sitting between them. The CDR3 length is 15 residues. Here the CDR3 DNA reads TGTGCCAGTAGTACCCCGTTGGGGGCGCGGGAGACCCAGTACTTC. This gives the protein CASSTPLGARETQYF.

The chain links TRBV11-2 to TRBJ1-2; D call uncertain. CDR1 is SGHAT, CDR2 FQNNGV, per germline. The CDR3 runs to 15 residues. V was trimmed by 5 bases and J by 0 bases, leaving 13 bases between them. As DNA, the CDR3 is TGTGCCAGCAGCCTTCGATTCGCATCTAACTATGGCTACACCTTC. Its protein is CASSLRFASNYGYTF.

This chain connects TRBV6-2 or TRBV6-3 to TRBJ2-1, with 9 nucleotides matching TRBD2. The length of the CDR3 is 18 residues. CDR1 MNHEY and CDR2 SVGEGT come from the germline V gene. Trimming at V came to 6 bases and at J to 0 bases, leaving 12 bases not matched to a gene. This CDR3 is CASSLKGGGDYSYNEQFF. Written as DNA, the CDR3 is TGTGCCAGCAGCCTCAAGGGCGGGGGGGACTACTCCTACAATGAGCAGTTCTTC.

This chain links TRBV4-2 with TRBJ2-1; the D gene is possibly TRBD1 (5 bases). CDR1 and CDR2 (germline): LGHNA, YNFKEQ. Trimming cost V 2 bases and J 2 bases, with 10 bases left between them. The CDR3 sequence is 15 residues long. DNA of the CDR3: TGTGCCAGCAGCCAACCAGGACAAACCTACAATGAGCAGTTCTTC. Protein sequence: CASSQPGQTYNEQFF.

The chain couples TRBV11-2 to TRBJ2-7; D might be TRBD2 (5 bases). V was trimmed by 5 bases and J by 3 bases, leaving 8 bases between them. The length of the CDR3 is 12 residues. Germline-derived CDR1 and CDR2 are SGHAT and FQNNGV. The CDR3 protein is CASSHGLYEQYF. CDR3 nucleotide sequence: TGTGCCAGCAGCCACGGACTCTACGAGCAGTACTTC.

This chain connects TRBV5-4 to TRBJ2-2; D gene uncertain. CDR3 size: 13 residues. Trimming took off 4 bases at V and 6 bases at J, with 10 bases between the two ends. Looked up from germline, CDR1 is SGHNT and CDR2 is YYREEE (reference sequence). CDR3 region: CASSIAGPGELFF. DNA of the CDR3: TGTGCCAGCAGCATCGCAGGCCCCGGGGAGCTGTTTTTT.

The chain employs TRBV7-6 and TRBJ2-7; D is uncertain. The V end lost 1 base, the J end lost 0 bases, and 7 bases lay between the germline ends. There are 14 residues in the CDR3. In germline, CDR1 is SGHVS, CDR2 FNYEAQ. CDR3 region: CASSLELSSYEQYF. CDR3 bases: TGTGCCAGCAGCTTAGAATTGAGCTCCTACGAGCAGTACTTC.

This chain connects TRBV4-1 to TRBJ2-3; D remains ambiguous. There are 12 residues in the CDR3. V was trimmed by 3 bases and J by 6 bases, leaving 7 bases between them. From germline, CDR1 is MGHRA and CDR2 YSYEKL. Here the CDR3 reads CASSHGPDTQYF. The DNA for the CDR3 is TGCGCCAGCAGCCATGGGCCGGATACGCAGTATTTT.

CDR3 coding DNA: TGTGCCATCAGTCCTTCTCAGGGGGCAAACGGCTACACCTTC. It codes for CAISPSQGANGYTF. The chain joins TRBV10-3 to TRBJ1-2; 8 bases are shared with TRBD1. With V trimmed by 5 bases and J by 8 bases, 10 bases remained unmatched. This CDR3 contains 14 residues. Germline loops: CDR1 ENHRY, CDR2 SYGVKD.

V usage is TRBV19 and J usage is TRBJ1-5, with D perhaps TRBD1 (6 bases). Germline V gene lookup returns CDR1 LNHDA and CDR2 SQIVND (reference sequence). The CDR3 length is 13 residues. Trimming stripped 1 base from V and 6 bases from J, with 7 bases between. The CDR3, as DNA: TGTGCCAGTAGTATAGGCAGGGGTCAGCCCCAGCATTTT. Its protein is CASSIGRGQPQHF.

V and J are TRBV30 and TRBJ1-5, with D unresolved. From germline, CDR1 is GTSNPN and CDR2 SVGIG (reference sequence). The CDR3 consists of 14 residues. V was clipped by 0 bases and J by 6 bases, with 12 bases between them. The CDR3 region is CAWSVESPGQPQHF. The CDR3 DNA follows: TGTGCCTGGAGTGTAGAATCTCCCGGTCAGCCCCAGCATTTT.

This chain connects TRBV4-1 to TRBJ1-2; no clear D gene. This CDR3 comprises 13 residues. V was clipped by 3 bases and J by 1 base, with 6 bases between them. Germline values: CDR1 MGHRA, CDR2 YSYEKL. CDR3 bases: TGCGCCAGCAGCCATCGGATTAACTATGGCTACACCTTC. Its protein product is CASSHRINYGYTF.

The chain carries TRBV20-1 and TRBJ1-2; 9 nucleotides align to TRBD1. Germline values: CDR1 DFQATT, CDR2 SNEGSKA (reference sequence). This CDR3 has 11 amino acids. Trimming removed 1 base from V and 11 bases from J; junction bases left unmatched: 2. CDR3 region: CSARGTGVYTF. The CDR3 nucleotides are TGCAGTGCTAGAGGGACAGGGGTATACACCTTC.

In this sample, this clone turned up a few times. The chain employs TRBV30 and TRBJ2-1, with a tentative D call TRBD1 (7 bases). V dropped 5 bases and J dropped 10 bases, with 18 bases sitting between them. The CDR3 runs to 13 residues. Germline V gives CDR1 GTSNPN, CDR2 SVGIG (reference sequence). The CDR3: CAWEESQGGEQFF. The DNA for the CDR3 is TGTGCCTGGGAGGAGAGTCAGGGGGGAGAGCAGTTCTTC.

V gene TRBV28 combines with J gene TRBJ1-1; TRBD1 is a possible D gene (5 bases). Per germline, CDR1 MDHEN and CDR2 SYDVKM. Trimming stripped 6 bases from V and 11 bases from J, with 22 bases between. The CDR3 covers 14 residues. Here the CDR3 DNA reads TGTGCCAGCAGCCGGATGATTTCGGGACGGAAGGCTTTCTTT. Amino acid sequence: CASSRMISGRKAFF.

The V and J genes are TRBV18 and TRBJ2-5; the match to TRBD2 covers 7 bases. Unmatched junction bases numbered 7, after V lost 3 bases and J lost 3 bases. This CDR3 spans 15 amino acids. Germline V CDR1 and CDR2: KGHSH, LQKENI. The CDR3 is CASSPPWGGKETQYF. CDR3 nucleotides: TGTGCCAGCTCACCGCCCTGGGGGGGGAAAGAGACCCAGTACTTC.

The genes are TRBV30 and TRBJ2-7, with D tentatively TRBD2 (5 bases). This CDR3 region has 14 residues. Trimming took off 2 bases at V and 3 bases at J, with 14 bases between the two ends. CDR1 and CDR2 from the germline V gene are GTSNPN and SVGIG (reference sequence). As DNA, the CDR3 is TGTGCCTGGAGTAGGAGGTGGAGGTACTACGAGCAGTACTTC. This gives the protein CAWSRRWRYYEQYF.

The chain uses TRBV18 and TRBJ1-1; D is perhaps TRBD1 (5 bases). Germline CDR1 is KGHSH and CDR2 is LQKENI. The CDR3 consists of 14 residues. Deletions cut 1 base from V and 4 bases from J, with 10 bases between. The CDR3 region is CASSPRSGSTEAFF. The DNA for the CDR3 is TGTGCCAGCTCACCACGCTCAGGGAGCACTGAAGCTTTCTTT.

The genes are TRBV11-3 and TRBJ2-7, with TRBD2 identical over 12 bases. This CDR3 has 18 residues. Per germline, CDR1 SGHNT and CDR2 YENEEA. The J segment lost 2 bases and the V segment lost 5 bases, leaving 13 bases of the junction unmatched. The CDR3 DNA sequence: TGTGCCAGCAGCCCCCCGACGCTAGCGGGGGGGGTGGCCTACGAGCAGTACTTC. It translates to CASSPPTLAGGVAYEQYF.

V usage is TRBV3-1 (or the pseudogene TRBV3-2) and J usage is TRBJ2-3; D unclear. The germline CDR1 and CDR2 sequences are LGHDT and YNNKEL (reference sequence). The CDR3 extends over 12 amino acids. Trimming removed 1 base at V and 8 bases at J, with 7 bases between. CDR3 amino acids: CASSQVDGTQYF. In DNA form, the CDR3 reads TGTGCCAGCAGCCAAGTCGACGGTACGCAGTATTTT.

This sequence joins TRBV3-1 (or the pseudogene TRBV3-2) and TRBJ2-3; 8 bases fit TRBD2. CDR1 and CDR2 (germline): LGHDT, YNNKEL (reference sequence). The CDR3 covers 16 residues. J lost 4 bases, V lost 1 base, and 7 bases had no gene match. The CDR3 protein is CASSQGPLREADTQYF. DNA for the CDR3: TGTGCCAGCAGCCAAGGCCCCCTGCGGGAGGCAGATACGCAGTATTTT.

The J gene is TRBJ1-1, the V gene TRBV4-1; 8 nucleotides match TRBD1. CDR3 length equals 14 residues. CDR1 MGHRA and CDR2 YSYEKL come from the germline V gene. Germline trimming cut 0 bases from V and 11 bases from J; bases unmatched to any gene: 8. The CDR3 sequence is CASSQDGQGGSAFF. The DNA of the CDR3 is TGCGCCAGCAGCCAAGATGGACAGGGCGGCAGCGCTTTCTTT.

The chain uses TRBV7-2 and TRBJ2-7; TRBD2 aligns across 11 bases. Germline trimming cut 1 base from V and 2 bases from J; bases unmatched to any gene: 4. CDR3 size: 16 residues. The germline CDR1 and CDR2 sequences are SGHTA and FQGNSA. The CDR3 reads CASSLGISGRAYEQYF. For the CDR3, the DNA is TGTGCCAGCAGCTTAGGAATTAGCGGGAGGGCCTACGAGCAGTACTTC.

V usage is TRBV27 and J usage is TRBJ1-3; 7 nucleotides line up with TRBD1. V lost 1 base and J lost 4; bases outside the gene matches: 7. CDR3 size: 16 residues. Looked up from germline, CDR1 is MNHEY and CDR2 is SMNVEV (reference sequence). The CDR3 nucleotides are TGTGCCAGCAGTTTATTTCCTCCGGGACAGGGAAACACCATATATTTT. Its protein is CASSLFPPGQGNTIYF.